This T cell receptor beta chain originates from a study of beta chain features in type 1 diabetes (dated by TCRdb to the late 2010s). About the full investigation: Mean age, gender distribution, total cell number and subset yield did not differ between patients and healthy donors. Across all samples, 107,917,701 sorted cells were examined, and cell number per subset correlated strongly with RNA yield. The study compared the TCRB repertoires of sorted circulating CD4+ T cell subsets in recently diagnosed type 1 diabetes patients with those in matched healthy donors. Regulatory and stem cell-like memory subsets were isolated from only 8 patients and 8 healthy donors, whereas naive and central memory subsets came from all 28 donors.

Each donor gave one peripheral blood draw, about 110 mL on average, collected into heparinised tubes. Using a panel that included CD45RO, CCR7, CD25, CD127, CD95 and CD27, naive, central memory, regulatory and stem cell-like memory CD4+ T cells were sorted on a BD FACSAria II. Every sorted population had a purity above 95%. PBMCs were separated immediately by Lymphoprep density gradient centrifugation and were stained directly, without being cultured. To minimize batch effects, samples were stained and sorted in pairs, one healthy donor with one patient per experiment. The junction shows trimming of 5 bases on V and 5 bases on J, and the gene matches do not reach 5 bases of it. CDR1 and CDR2, per the germline V gene, are SGHTA and FQGTGA. The CDR3 numbers 15 residues from cysteine through phenylalanine. The entry retains the CDR3 DNA only, 45 bases that are in frame from base 1. Findings and caveats that apply to the study as a whole: Naive, central memory and regulatory TCRB repertoires appeared to be more alike among patients than among healthy donors. Because cDNA was sequenced instead of genomic DNA, highly expressing activated cells could be over-represented, though the groups showed no difference in activation or CD3 levels. Shorter templates might be favored by PCR, yet because patient and control samples were amplified and corrected together, any such skew would affect both groups equally. Patients with type 1 diabetes made fewer insertions and deleted more nucleotides at VDJ recombination sites, implying thymic rearrangement abnormalities. Type 1 diabetes patients showed a moderate but significant shortening of TCRB CDR3 length in all four CD4+ subsets. HLA sub-analyses involved small numbers of individuals, so any influence of HLA type on TCRB rearrangement remained unresolved.

All of the isolated RNA was reverse transcribed with the High Capacity cDNA Reverse Transcription Kit, so expressed TCRB transcripts were sequenced. Deep immunoSEQ sequencing was performed on naive, central memory and regulatory T cell samples, with an average of about 3.6 million total reads per sample. Sorted cells were lysed in RLT buffer and RNA was extracted with DNase-treated RNeasy Micro or Mini kits, depending on cell number. Each cell subset was processed on its own to prevent cross-contamination, while patient and healthy donor samples were processed together. TCRB sequences were amplified from cDNA with the immunoSEQ multiplex PCR, producing 87-bp fragments spanning the CDR3 region. Amplicons were sequenced on the Illumina HiSeq platform. The original pipeline was this. PCR bias was computationally corrected using synthetic template baselines, reads within Hamming distance 2 were collapsed, and singletons that could not be merged were discarded. Reads were aligned to IMGT to assign V, D and J genes, CDR3 length, and insertions or deletions at six rearrangement sites. Within each subset, clonotype counts were normalized to the number of sorted cells before true diversity and Gini coefficients were calculated with the tcR R package. Repertoire sharing was quantified using the overlap coefficient calculated on TCRB nucleotide sequences. Out-of-frame TCRB sequences from naive cells were analyzed as a proxy for the pre-selection repertoire. TCRdb re-hosts the immuneACCESS table, in-frame sequences only. Its copies lack some clones; in the studies checked, an unresolved V gene accounts for under half of them, and the cause for the rest is not known. The DNA gave D and trimming, while V, J and clone size come from that table. In all, the sample holds more than 550,000 clones, and roughly 13% of those were seen once. Together, the top ten hold less than 0.04% of the sample.

On this clone itself: Its antigen remains undetermined. There are no base qualities to consult, and no much larger clone falls within one base.

This receptor chain uses TRBV7-3 and TRBJ2-5; the junction holds 13 bases that match TRBD2. The sequence came from a man younger than 35 with type 1 diabetes. Sample: naive CD4+ T cells from blood. The cell subset or site label, as the study defines it: true naive CD4+ T cells. The CDR3 protein: CASSPTSGGSETQYF. The DNA sequence is given as TGTGCCAGCAGCCCGACTAGCGGGGGGTCGGAGACCCAGTACTTC.